This T cell receptor beta chain was sequenced during a study of T cells after yellow fever vaccination (dated by TCRdb to the late 2010s). General notes on the study: Libraries from fractions with low cell numbers were prepared with the SMART-Seq v4 Ultra Low Input RNA kit. Bulk TCR alpha and beta repertoires were sequenced longitudinally to track T-cell clones before and after primary and booster YFV17D yellow fever vaccination. The cohort comprised two healthy male donors, one aged 18 to 29 and one aged 30 to 40 years. Blood was drawn at multiple timepoints before and after primary and secondary immunization, with bulk PBMC replicates and cell subsets isolated.

Interpreted using the paper, the treatment or condition label stands for: live attenuated yellow fever vaccine strain. PBMCs were isolated from peripheral blood using a standard Ficoll-Paque protocol. Dynabeads CD4 and CD8 positive selection kits were used to isolate the CD4 and CD8 T-cell fractions. RNA was extracted with TriZol from bulk PBMCs, CD4 and CD8 fractions, and dextramer-positive and dextramer-negative fractions. This clonotype was recorded a few times. Its antigen is unknown. The record has no base qualities; no much larger clone is one base away. CDR1 and CDR2 are read off the germline V gene (reference sequence) as DFQATT and SNEGSKA. There are 13 amino acids in the CDR3, from cysteine to phenylalanine inclusive. The CDR3 DNA has 39 bases and is translated from base 1. Relative to germline, V is 4 bases shorter and J is 3 bases shorter, with 11 bases between their ends. TCR cDNA was made using 5'RACE template switching, a step that added a universal primer site and unique molecular identifiers. Priming for cDNA synthesis came from both the TCR alpha and TCR beta constant segments. Library amplification used two PCR steps, and the second PCR step added sample barcodes and sequencing adapters. Sequencing of libraries was performed on Illumina HiSeq 2500 (2x100 bp) or NovaSeq (2x150 bp). As for the authors' bioinformatics: Reads were demultiplexed and collapsed into UMI consensus sequences with MIGEC, and V(D)J alignment was performed with MiXCR. Vaccine-responding clonotypes were defined with edgeR using replicate PBMC samples, requiring FDR below 0.01 and a log2 fold change above 5 up to day 15. Each bulk clonotype received a CD4 or CD8 identity based on whether the sequenced CD4 or CD8 repertoire contained that clonotype at higher abundance. Through fastp at Q25 and MiXCR, TCRdb rebuilt clones from the public reads, retaining in-frame beta chains. One record per CDR3 amino acid sequence lists the most common genes and DNA. TCRdb assigned the V and J calls; the authors' analysis was not used. The sample includes 250,000 to 300,000 distinct CDR3 sequences, with 10% to 15% observed a single time. 0.45% to 0.65% of the sample rests with the top ten.

What the study reported, not specific to this receptor: Because the study included only two donors, the extent to which the findings can be generalized is limited. Compared with the primary T-cell response, the secondary T-cell response was weaker but faster, peaking on day 5 rather than day 15. A small share of clonotypes occurred in both CD4 and CD8 compartments, likely arising from convergent recombination. After the booster, most of the clones that had expanded following primary vaccination were detected again (approximately 96% of CD4 and around 87% of CD8), which suggests that memory was broadly maintained. Computational filtering was required because FACS-sorted repertoires could contain abundant contaminating clonotypes from the bulk population.

The sequence came from a man younger than 40 who received the YFV17D yellow fever vaccine. In this chain, TRBV20-1 is recombined with TRBJ2-3; matching of 6 bases hints at TRBD2 as the D gene. The material was CD4+ T cells sorted from PBMCs, obtained 45 days after the yellow fever booster vaccination. The CDR3 protein is CSANGGKTDTQYF. Here is the DNA: TGCAGTGCTAACGGGGGAAAAACAGATACGCAGTATTTT.